This section outlines one T cell receptor (beta chain) sequence together with its context. Antigen: not known. This could be a read error, since a much larger clone is one nucleotide away. CDR1 and CDR2 from the germline V gene are LNHDA and SQIVND (reference sequence). There are 13 residues in the CDR3. With V trimmed by 9 bases and J by 8 bases, 10 bases remained unmatched. The data were obtained in a study of T-cell memory formation after mild COVID-19. Findings of the study overall: Shrinking CD4+ clones were chiefly CM and EM; CD8+ ones were chiefly EMRA.

MiXCR was run by TCRdb on the 5' RACE reads, yielding one entry per CDR3 protein. This repertoire shows roughly 250,000 distinct CDR3 sequences, about 15% found once; its top ten account for around 3.7%. This clonotype originated in a young man who had mild COVID-19 (a few samples of this study predate the infection). Cell type and time point are not known. The chain combines TRBV19 with TRBJ1-2, with 9 bases aligning to TRBD1. Sequenced sample: PBMCs or a T cell subset sorted from them (not recorded which). In DNA, the CDR3 is TGTGCCAGGAGCCCGGGACAGGGAAGCGGCTACACCTTC. Protein product: CARSPGQGSGYTF.